This T cell receptor beta chain was observed in a study of glioma-infiltrating T cells. The CDR3 loop spans 19 amino acids. The germline V gene has CDR1 MGHRA and CDR2 YSYEKL. The J segment lost 2 bases and the V segment lost 0 bases, leaving 13 bases of the junction unmatched. Using RNA template, CDR3s of TCR alpha and beta were amplified with iRepertoire arm-PCR. Input was 100-400 ng of tissue mRNA or PBMC total RNA. One entry per CDR3 protein results from TCRdb running MiXCR on the multiplex PCR reads. The data contain some 90,000 distinct CDR3 sequences, about 37% of them singletons. Study-level results: Tissue-blood divergence was below expectation in non-neoplastic patients, above in gliomas.

This clonotype appeared a single time. The antigen is not known. The CDR3 does not end in the conserved phenylalanine or tryptophan, so this is likely a read error. Sequencing was done on a sample of glioma tissue, nonneoplastic brain tissue, or PBMCs (not recorded which). The V and J genes are TRBV4-1 and TRBJ2-5; 9 nucleotides align to TRBD2. This TCR was recovered from a human donor with low-grade glioma or glioblastoma, undergoing nonglioma brain surgery, or in good health (not recorded which). The DNA for the CDR3 is TGCGCCAGCAGCCAAGATTTGTTAGGGACTAGCAACCTACAAGAGACCCAGTACTTA. This sequence encodes CASSQDLLGTSNLQETQYL.